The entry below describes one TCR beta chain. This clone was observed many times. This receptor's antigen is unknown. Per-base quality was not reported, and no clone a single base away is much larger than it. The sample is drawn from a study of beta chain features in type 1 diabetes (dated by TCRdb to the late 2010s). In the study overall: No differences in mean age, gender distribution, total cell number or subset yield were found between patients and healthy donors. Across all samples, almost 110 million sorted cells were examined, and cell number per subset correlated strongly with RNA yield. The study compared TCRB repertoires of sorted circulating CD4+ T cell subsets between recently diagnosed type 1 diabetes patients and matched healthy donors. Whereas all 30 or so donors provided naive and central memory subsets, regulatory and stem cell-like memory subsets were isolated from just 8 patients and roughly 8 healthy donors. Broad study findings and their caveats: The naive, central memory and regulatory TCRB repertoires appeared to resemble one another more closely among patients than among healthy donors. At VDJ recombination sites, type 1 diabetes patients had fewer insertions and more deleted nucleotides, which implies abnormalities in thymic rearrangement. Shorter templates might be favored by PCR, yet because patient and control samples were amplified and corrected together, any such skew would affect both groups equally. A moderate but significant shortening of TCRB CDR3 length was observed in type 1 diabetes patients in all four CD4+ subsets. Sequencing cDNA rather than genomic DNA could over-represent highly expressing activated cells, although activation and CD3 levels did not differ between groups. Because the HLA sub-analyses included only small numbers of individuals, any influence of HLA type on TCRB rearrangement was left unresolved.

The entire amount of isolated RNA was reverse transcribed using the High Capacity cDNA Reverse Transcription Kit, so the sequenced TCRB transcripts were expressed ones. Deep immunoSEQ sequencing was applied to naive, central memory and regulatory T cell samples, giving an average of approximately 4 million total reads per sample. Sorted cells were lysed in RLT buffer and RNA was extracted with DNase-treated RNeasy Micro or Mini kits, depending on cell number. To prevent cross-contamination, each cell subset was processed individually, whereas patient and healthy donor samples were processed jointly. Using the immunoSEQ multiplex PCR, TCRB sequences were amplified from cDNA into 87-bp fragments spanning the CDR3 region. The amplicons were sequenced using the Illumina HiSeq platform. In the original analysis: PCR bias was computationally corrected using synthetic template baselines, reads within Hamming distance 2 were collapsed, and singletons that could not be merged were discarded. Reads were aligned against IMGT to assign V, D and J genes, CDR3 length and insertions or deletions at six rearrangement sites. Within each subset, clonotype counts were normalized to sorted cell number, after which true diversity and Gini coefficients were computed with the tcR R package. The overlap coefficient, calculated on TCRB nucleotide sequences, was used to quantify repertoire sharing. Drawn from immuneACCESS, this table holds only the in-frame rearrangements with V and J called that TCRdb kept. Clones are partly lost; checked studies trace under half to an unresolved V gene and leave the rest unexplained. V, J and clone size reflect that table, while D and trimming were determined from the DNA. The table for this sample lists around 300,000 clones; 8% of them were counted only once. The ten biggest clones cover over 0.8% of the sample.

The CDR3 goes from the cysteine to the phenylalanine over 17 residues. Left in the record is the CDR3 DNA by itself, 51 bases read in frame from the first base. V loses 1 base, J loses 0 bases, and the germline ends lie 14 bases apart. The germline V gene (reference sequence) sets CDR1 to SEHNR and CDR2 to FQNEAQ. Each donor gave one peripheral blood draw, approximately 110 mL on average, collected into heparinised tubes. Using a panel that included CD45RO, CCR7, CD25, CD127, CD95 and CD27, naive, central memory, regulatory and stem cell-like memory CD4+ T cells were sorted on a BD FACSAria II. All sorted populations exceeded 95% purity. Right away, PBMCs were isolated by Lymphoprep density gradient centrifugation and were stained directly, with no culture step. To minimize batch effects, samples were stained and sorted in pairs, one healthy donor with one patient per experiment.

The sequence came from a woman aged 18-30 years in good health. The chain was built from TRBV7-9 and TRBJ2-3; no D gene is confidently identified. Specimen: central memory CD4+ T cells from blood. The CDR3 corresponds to CASSLERSADSTDTQYF. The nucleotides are TGTGCCAGCAGCTTAGAAAGGTCGGCAGACAGCACAGATACGCAGTATTTT.